This T cell receptor (beta chain) was sequenced in a study of glioma-infiltrating T cells after dendritic cell vaccination. About the research overall: Samples are from glioblastoma patients in Phase I and II dendritic cell vaccine trials. Treatment, given 2003 to 2012, was autologous tumor lysate-pulsed dendritic cell vaccination.

Points on this clone: Its antigen remains unknown.

Sequencing was performed with immunoSEQ multiplex PCR; in TCRdb, only in-frame clones are kept and a portion is missing. The sample includes about 82,000 clones, 70% to 90% of them seen just once. CDR3 length equals 15 residues. In germline, CDR1 is SGHTA, CDR2 FQGNSA. Trimming cost V 5 bases and J 2 bases; bases outside gene matches: 5. Study-level results: Longer survival after dendritic cell vaccination followed higher pretreatment TIL content.

Only patients with spare fresh-frozen tumor and over two years of follow-up were included. The TCR comes from a human donor with glioblastoma. The gene calls are TRBV7-2 and TRBJ2-1; TRBD2 agrees at 8 bases. The material sequenced was blood, taken before dendritic cell vaccination. The CDR3 DNA reads TGTGCCAGCAGCCTCGCGGGACTAGCCTACAATGAGCAGTTCTTC. It is translated as CASSLAGLAYNEQFF.